Shown below are 8 T cell receptor beta chains from a single sample sequenced in a study of blood T cell repertoires in COVID-19. Clones were sequenced by immunoSEQ multiplex PCR, and TCRdb holds only the in-frame ones, with some missing. The sample carries hundreds of thousands of clones, 80% to 90% recorded once. Sequenced: peripheral blood. These receptor sequences come from a man aged 40-55 years with acute or convalescent COVID-19.

This chain connects TRBV27 to TRBJ2-1, with 12 bases matching TRBD2. Germline V gene data show CDR1 as MNHEY and CDR2 as SMNVEV (reference sequence). Germline trimming cut 8 bases from V and 5 bases from J; bases unmatched to any gene: 4. The CDR3 length is 14 residues. The CDR3 loop reads CASSGLAGNNEQFF. The CDR3 coding sequence is TGTGCCAGCTCGGGACTAGCGGGTAACAATGAGCAGTTCTTC.

The chain joins TRBV11-3 to TRBJ1-1, with a possible D match to TRBD1 (6 bases). Germline V gene data show CDR1 as SGHNT and CDR2 as YENEEA. V lost 2 bases to trimming and J lost 0 bases, with 16 bases between them. This CDR3 contains 17 residues. This CDR3 reads CASSLLAPGEMNTEAFF. DNA for the CDR3: TGTGCCAGCAGCTTATTGGCCCCAGGGGAGATGAACACTGAAGCTTTCTTT.

The chain employs TRBV11-2 and TRBJ2-5, with 7 bases that match TRBD2. J lost 5 bases, V lost 1 base, and 7 bases had no gene match. Germline loops: CDR1 SGHAT, CDR2 FQNNGV. The CDR3 is 15 residues long. CDR3 DNA: TGTGCCAGCAGCTTAGGGGGGAGGGTCCAGGAGACCCAGTACTTC. Its translation is CASSLGGRVQETQYF.

The J gene is TRBJ2-5, the V gene TRBV27, with TRBD1 identical over 11 bases. The V gene's germline CDR1 is MNHEY and CDR2 SMNVEV (reference sequence). V shed 3 bases, J shed 5 bases, and the junction held 8 bases outside the gene matches. The CDR3 has 16 residues. The CDR3 DNA reads as TGTGCCAGCAGTTTTGGCGGGACAGGGGGATGGGAGACCCAGTACTTC. This translates into CASSFGGTGGWETQYF.

The J gene is TRBJ1-3, the V gene TRBV9; D perhaps matches TRBD1 (5 bases). This CDR3 contains 14 residues. The V end was cut by 5 bases, the J end by 0 bases, with 9 bases between. CDR1 and CDR2 from the germline V gene are SGDLS and YYNGEE. DNA of the CDR3: TGTGCCAGCAGGGACACCCACTCTGGAAACACCATATATTTT. It translates to CASRDTHSGNTIYF.

The rearrangement uses TRBV7-3 and TRBJ2-1; D is unclear. The germline gives CDR1 SGHTA, CDR2 FQGTGA. V gave up 3 bases and J gave up 0 bases, with 9 bases separating them. The CDR3 runs 15 residues. This CDR3 reads CASSFTAGSYNEQFF. The CDR3 nucleotides read TGTGCCAGCAGCTTCACAGCCGGCTCCTACAATGAGCAGTTCTTC.

The V gene is TRBV9, the J gene TRBJ2-3, with 11 bases that match TRBD2. Germline CDR1 and CDR2: SGDLS and YYNGEE. With 2 bases clipped from V and 6 bases from J, the junction kept 8 bases outside the gene matches. This CDR3 comprises 16 residues. The CDR3 nucleotides are TGTGCCAGCAGCGTTGGGCTAGCGGGGGGAGGGGATACGCAGTATTTT. Translation: CASSVGLAGGGDTQYF.

The chain couples TRBV9 to TRBJ2-1, with 10 bases that match TRBD1. The CDR3 consists of 15 residues. The germline CDR1 and CDR2 sequences are SGDLS and YYNGEE. J gave up 6 bases and V 0 bases, and 3 bases lay outside the gene matches. CDR3 protein: CASSVAGTGVNEQFF. The CDR3 coding sequence is TGTGCCAGCAGCGTAGCCGGGACAGGGGTCAATGAGCAGTTCTTC. The variable domain in full, with the rest retrieved from reference TRBV9 and TRBJ2-1, is DSGVTQTPKHLITATGQRVTLRCSPRSGDLSVYWYQQSLDQGLQFLIQYYNGEERAKGNILERFSAQQFPDLHSELNLSSLELGDSALYFCASSVAGTGVNEQFFGPGTRLTVL.